The 10 T cell receptor beta chains presented below share a single source sample, sequenced in a study of T cells in women clearing cervical HPV infection (dated by TCRdb to between 2018 and 2020). The receptor library was made with the immunoSEQ multiplex PCR assay. TCRdb carries this immuneACCESS record with in-frame sequences only. Its versions omit some clonotypes, under half of them owing to an unresolved V gene in the studies checked, with the rest unexplained. This sample's clone table shows 20,000 to 25,000 clones. The ten largest clones take up under 8.5% of the sample. The specimen was blood buffy coat. The receptors shown here come from a woman between 18 and 69 years old with a cervical HPV16 infection that either progressed to CIN3+ or cleared (not recorded which).

As to this clone: One end of the junction fails to match germline, which may point to a read error. The read finishes 3 residues shy of the CDR3 end, and the germline J gene is used to complete it. V gene TRBV4-2 combines with J gene TRBJ2-7; tentatively, D is TRBD1 (6 bases). In germline, CDR1 is LGHNA, CDR2 YNFKEQ. This CDR3 region has 16 residues. CDR3 sequence reads: CASSPAKGVMSYEQYF. The CDR3 bases that were read are TGCGCCAGCAGCCCGGCGAAGGGGGTAATGTCCTACGAG.

The sequenced CDR3 bases are TGCGCCAGCAGTGAGTGGACTAGCGGGGGCACAGATACG. Its translation is CASSEWTSGGTDT. The entire CDR3 is CASSEWTSGGTDTQYF. This chain joins TRBV10-1 and TRBJ2-3; TRBD2 agrees at 12 bases. The observed sequence ends 3 residues before the CDR3 terminus, with the missing tail filled in from the germline J gene. CDR1 WNHNN and CDR2 SYGVQD come from the germline V gene (reference sequence). The CDR3 spans 16 residues. Losses at the gene ends were 1 base for V and 1 base for J; bases not matched to a gene: 0.

The sequenced CDR3 bases are TGTGCCAGTAGTAAGACAGGGTCGACTGAA. Translating it yields CASSKTGSTE. The whole CDR3 reads CASSKTGSTEAFF. V and J are TRBV19 and TRBJ1-1; 7 bases are a match to TRBD1. The CDR3 end lies 3 residues beyond the end of the read and is filled in from the germline J gene. The junction had 4 bases not matched to a gene; V was cut back by 4 bases and J by 5 bases. Per germline, CDR1 LNHDA and CDR2 SQIVND (reference sequence). The length of the CDR3 is 13 residues.

Worth noting for this clone: The sequenced fragment ends 3 residues before the CDR3 boundary, so the rest is inferred from the germline J gene. The chain employs TRBV18 and TRBJ2-1, with D maybe TRBD1 (6 bases). Germline CDR1 and CDR2: KGHSH and LQKENI. This CDR3 is built from 13 residues. Between the trimmed V and J ends, which lost 3 bases and 3 bases, there was a span of 6 bases. CDR3 residues: CASSPDSYNEQFF. The DNA read from the CDR3 is TGTGCCAGCTCACCGGACAGCTACAATGAG.

Points on this clone: The read finishes 3 residues shy of the CDR3 end, and the germline J gene is used to complete it. The chain uses TRBV24-1 and TRBJ2-7; D is unclear. The CDR3 runs to 12 residues. CDR1 and CDR2 (germline): KGHDR, SFDVKD. V was trimmed by 8 bases and J by 6 bases, leaving 13 bases between them. CDR3 loop: CATTSSGREQYF. CDR3 DNA (partial): TGTGCCACCACCTCATCAGGTCGCGAG.

On this clone itself: The CDR3 end falls 3 residues outside the read, so it is completed with the germline J gene. V usage is TRBV7-2 and J usage is TRBJ2-4, with D perhaps matching TRBD1 (7 bases). The germline CDR1 and CDR2 sequences are SGHTA and FQGNSA. The CDR3 runs to 15 residues. CDR3 bases read: TGTGCCAGCAGTCCTACAGGGGTTGCGGACTATGGT. Residues: CASSPTGVADYG. The whole CDR3 sequence is CASSPTGVADYGQYF.

About this clone: The CDR3 extends 3 residues past the end of the read, so its final part is completed from the germline J gene. This chain uses TRBV6-2 or TRBV6-3 with TRBJ1-2, with D possibly being TRBD1 (5 bases). Germline CDR1 reads MNHEY; CDR2 reads SVGEGT. This CDR3 spans 15 amino acids. The CDR3 spells CASSPGLSSTDTYTF. The covered CDR3 bases are TGTGCCAGCAGCCCGGGACTCTCTAGCACAGATACC.

Concerning this clone itself: The missing CDR3 end, 3 residues past where the read stops, is filled in from the germline J gene. V is TRBV7-2 and J is TRBJ2-1, with no clear D. V was cut by 2 bases and J by 8 bases, with 10 bases left in between. Germline CDR1 is SGHTA and CDR2 is FQGNSA. This CDR3 is built from 13 residues. The CDR3 protein is CASSLYLGYEQFF. The sequenced CDR3 bases are TGTGCCAGCAGCTTATATCTAGGATATGAG.

On this clone itself: From the germline J gene comes the end of the CDR3, since the read stops 3 residues before it. The V and J genes are TRBV12-5 and TRBJ2-5; TRBD1 aligns across 9 bases. The CDR3 consists of 14 residues. Losses at the gene ends were 7 bases for V and 5 bases for J; bases not matched to a gene: 8. The germline V gene encodes CDR1 LGHNT and CDR2 FRNRAP. The covered CDR3 bases are TGTGCTAGTGTAGGGGACAGGGAGGGGGAGACC. Amino acids: CASVGDREGET. The entire CDR3 protein is CASVGDREGETQYF.

In the case of this clone: The observed sequence ends 3 residues before the CDR3 terminus, with the missing tail filled in from the germline J gene. The V call is TRBV7-1, the J call TRBJ1-2; D possibly corresponds to TRBD1 (6 bases). TRBV7-1 belongs to the ORF category, with a function that is uncertain. The CDR3 has 20 amino acids. The CDR3 protein is CASSSDRPLSYMSSYNDYTF. The CDR3 bases that were read are TGTGCCAGCAGCTCTGACAGGCCTCTATCGTATATGAGCTCCTACAATGAC.